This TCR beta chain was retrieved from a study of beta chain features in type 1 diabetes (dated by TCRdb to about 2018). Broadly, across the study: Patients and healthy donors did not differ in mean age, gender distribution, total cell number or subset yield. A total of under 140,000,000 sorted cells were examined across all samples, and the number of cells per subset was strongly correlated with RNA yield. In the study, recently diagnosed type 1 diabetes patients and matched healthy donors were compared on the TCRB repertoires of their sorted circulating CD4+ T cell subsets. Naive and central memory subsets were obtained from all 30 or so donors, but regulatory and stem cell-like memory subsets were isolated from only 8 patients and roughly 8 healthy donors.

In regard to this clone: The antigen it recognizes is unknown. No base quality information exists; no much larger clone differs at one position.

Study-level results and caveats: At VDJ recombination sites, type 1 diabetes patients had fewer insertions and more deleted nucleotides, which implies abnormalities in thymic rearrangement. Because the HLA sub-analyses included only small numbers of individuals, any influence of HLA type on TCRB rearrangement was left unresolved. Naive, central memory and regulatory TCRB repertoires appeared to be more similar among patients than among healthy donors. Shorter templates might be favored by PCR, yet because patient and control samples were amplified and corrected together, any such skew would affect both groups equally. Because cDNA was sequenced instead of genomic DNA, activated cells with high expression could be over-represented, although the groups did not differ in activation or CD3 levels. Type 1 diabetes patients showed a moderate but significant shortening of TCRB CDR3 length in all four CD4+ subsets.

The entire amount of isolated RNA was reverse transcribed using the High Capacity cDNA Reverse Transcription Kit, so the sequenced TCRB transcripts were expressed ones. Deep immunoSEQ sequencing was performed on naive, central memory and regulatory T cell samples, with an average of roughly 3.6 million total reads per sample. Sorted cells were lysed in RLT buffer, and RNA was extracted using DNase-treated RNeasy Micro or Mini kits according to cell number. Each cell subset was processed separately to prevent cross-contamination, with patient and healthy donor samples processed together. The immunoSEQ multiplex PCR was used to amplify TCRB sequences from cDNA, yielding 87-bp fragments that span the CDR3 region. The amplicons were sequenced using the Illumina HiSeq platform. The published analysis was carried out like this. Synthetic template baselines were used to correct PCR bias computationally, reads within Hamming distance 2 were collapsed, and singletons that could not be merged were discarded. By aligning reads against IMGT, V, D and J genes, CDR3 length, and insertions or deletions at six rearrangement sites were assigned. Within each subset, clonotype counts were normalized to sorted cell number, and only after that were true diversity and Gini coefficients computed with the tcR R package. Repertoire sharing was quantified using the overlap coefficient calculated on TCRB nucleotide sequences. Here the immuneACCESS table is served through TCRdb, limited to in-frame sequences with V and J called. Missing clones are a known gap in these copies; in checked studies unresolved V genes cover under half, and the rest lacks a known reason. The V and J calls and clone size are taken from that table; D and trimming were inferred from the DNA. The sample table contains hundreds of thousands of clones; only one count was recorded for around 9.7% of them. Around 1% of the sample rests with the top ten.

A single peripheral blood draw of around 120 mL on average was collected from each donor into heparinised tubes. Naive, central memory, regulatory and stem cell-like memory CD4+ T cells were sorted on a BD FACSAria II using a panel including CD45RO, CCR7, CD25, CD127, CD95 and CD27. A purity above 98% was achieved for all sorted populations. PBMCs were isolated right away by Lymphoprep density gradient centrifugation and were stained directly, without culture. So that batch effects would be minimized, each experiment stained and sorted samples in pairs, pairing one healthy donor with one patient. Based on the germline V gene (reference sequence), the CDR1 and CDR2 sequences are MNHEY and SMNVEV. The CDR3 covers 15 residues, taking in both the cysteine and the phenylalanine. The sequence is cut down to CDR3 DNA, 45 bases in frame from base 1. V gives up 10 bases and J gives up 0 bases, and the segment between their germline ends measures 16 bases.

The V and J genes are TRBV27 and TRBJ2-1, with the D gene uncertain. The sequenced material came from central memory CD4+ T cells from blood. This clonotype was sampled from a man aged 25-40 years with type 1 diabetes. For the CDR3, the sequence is CATRVGSNSYNEQFF. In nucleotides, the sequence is TGTGCCACCCGGGTGGGTAGCAACTCCTACAATGAGCAGTTCTTC.